This entry lists 14 T cell receptor beta chains sequenced from one sample in a study of blood T cell repertoires in COVID-19. The repertoire was sequenced with immunoSEQ multiplex PCR; TCRdb's copy has only in-frame clones and lacks some. The sample holds 250,000 to 350,000 clones; around 89% are singletons and the top ten take just under 6.5%. The specimen was peripheral blood. These receptors were taken from a woman aged 45-59 years with COVID-19, enrolled during active disease.

V gene TRBV7-9 combines with J gene TRBJ1-3; D possibly corresponds to TRBD1 (5 bases). Germline CDR1 is SEHNR and CDR2 is FQNEAQ (reference sequence). Trimming took off 2 bases at V and 2 bases at J, with 7 bases between the two ends. There are 14 residues in the CDR3. This chain's CDR3 is CASSLPGTGNTIYF. The CDR3 nucleotides are TGTGCCAGCAGCTTACCAGGGACTGGAAACACCATATATTTT.

This sequence joins TRBV24-1 and TRBJ2-6; D uncertain. CDR3 size: 15 residues. The germline V and J ends were trimmed by 2 bases and 0 bases, with 4 bases remaining between them. Looked up from germline, CDR1 is KGHDR and CDR2 is SFDVKD. CDR3 protein: CATSDSGSGANVLTF. Written as DNA, the CDR3 is TGTGCCACCAGTGATTCGGGCTCTGGGGCCAACGTCCTGACTTTC.

This chain joins TRBV18 and TRBJ2-7, with TRBD2 matching over 7 bases. Trimming at V came to 9 bases and at J to 1 base, leaving 9 bases not matched to a gene. Germline CDR1 KGHSH, CDR2 LQKENI. The length of the CDR3 is 14 residues. The CDR3 DNA follows: TGTGCCAGTTCCCCTAGCGGATGGTCCTACGAGCAGTACTTC. Translated, it gives CASSPSGWSYEQYF. Full variable domain (outside the CDR3, taken from reference TRBV18 and TRBJ2-7): NAGVMQNPRHLVRRRGQEARLRCSPMKGHSHVYWYRQLPEEGLKFMVYLQKENIIDESGMPKERFSAEFPKEGPSILRIQQVVRGDSAAYFCASSPSGWSYEQYFGPGTRLTVT.

Concerning this clone itself: The sample carries other DNA sequences with the same CDR3. V and J are TRBV4-1 and TRBJ2-1; TRBD2 matches 9 bases. J gave up 0 bases and V 4 bases, and 4 bases lay outside the gene matches. Per germline, CDR1 MGHRA and CDR2 YSYEKL. The CDR3 length is 16 residues. This chain's CDR3 is CASSPTSGSSYNEQFF. CDR3 nucleotides: TGCGCCAGCAGCCCGACTAGCGGAAGCTCCTACAATGAGCAGTTCTTC.

The V call is TRBV30, the J call TRBJ2-3; no definite D call. CDR1 is GTSNPN, CDR2 SVGIG, per germline (reference sequence). CDR3 length: 11 amino acids. Trimming stripped 0 bases from V and 6 bases from J, with 4 bases between. The CDR3: CAWSVLDTQYF. The CDR3 DNA is TGTGCCTGGAGTGTCCTGGATACGCAGTATTTT.

The chain recombines TRBV12-3 or TRBV12-4 with TRBJ1-2; D is perhaps TRBD1 (6 bases). V gave up 6 bases and J gave up 2 bases, with 10 bases separating them. This CDR3 region has 13 residues. CDR3 sequence: CASRSTGNYGYTF. CDR3 in DNA: TGTGCCAGCAGGTCAACAGGGAACTATGGCTACACCTTC.

The chain links TRBV19 to TRBJ2-2; TRBD1 matches 9 bases. Germline CDR1 and CDR2: LNHDA and SQIVND (reference sequence). The CDR3 runs to 15 residues. V was pared by 4 bases and J by 6 bases, with 6 bases of the junction left unmatched. This chain's CDR3 is CASSRTQGASGELFF. The CDR3 coding sequence is TGTGCCAGTAGTAGGACACAGGGGGCCTCCGGGGAGCTGTTTTTT. Combining the CDR3 with reference TRBV19 and TRBJ2-2 gives the whole variable domain DGGITQSPKYLFRKEGQNVTLSCEQNLNHDAMYWYRQDPGQGLRLIYYSQIVNDFQKGDIAEGYSVSREKKESFPLTVTSAQKNPTAFYLCASSRTQGASGELFFGEGSRLTVL.

This clone occurred a few times. The chain carries TRBV6-6 and TRBJ2-7; weak D call: TRBD1 (5 bases). The CDR3 is 14 amino acids. V lost 2 bases and J lost 2, with 10 bases in between. Per the germline V gene, CDR1 is MNHNY and CDR2 is SVGAGI (reference sequence). The CDR3 loop is CASSYERGAYEQYF. The CDR3, as DNA: TGTGCCAGCAGTTACGAAAGGGGCGCCTACGAGCAGTACTTC.

In DNA form, the CDR3 reads TGTGCCAGCAGCACCCCCTTAGGGGCCAGGGGAAACACCATATATTTT. It specifies CASSTPLGARGNTIYF. The rearrangement links TRBV13 to TRBJ1-3; perhaps TRBD1 as D (5 bases). Trimming stripped 5 bases from V and 4 bases from J, with 18 bases between. Germline V gene data show CDR1 as PRHDT and CDR2 as FYEKMQ (reference sequence). This CDR3 is 16 amino acids long. The full variable domain, its missing parts supplied by reference TRBV13 and TRBJ1-3, is AAGVIQSPRHLIKEKRETATLKCYPIPRHDTVYWYQQGPGQDPQFLISFYEKMQSDKGSIPDRFSAQQFSDYHSELNMSSLELGDSALYFCASSTPLGARGNTIYFGEGSWLTVV.

The chain joins TRBV6-5 to TRBJ2-2; D is unresolved. There are 14 residues in the CDR3. Germline V gene lookup returns CDR1 MNHEY and CDR2 SVGAGI. The V and J ends lost 5 bases and 6 bases respectively, with 13 bases between them. CDR3 residues: CASSPPTDSGELFF. The CDR3, as DNA: TGTGCCAGCAGTCCACCCACAGATTCCGGGGAGCTGTTTTTT.

V is TRBV27 and J is TRBJ2-1; TRBD1 matches at 7 bases. Looked up from germline, CDR1 is MNHEY and CDR2 is SMNVEV (reference sequence). The V and J ends lost 9 bases and 4 bases, in that order; junction bases with no gene match: 3. The CDR3 runs to 12 residues. The CDR3 DNA reads as TGTGCCAGTAGGGACAGATACAATGAGCAGTTCTTC. Translated, it gives CASRDRYNEQFF.

V usage is TRBV10-2 and J usage is TRBJ2-7, with TRBD1 matching 7 bases. The J segment lost 4 bases and the V segment lost 7 bases, leaving 4 bases of the junction unmatched. The germline V gene has CDR1 WSHSY and CDR2 SAAADI. The CDR3 contains 12 residues. In DNA, the CDR3 is TGCGCCAGCAAGGGGGCTCCATACGAGCAGTACTTC. Its translation: CASKGAPYEQYF.

The chain links TRBV7-2 to TRBJ2-5; 8 bases are shared with TRBD2. Losses at the gene ends were 5 bases for V and 4 bases for J; bases not matched to a gene: 12. This CDR3 region has 16 residues. Looked up from germline, CDR1 is SGHTA and CDR2 is FQGNSA. CDR3 DNA sequence: TGTGCCAGCAGCCCCCCGGGCGGGAGGCGATCAGAGACCCAGTACTTC. As protein: CASSPPGGRRSETQYF.

The J gene is TRBJ1-1, the V gene TRBV6-5; 9 bases are shared with TRBD1. The germline V gene encodes CDR1 MNHEY and CDR2 SVGAGI. Trimming removed 6 bases from V and 6 bases from J; junction bases left unmatched: 5. The length of the CDR3 is 13 residues. The CDR3 nucleotides are TGTGCCAGCAGACAGGGGGCGGGGGCTGAAGCTTTCTTT. Translated: CASRQGAGAEAFF.